The entry below describes one TCR beta chain. Its antigen remains undetermined. One base away there is no much larger clone; base qualities are not given. The data belong to a study of patients and donors after allogeneic stem cell transplantation (TCRdb year 2020). Library preparation employed RT-PCR. Sequencing took place on a NextSeq 550. Clones were called with MiXCR by TCRdb after fastp trimmed the public reads at Q25, and only in-frame beta chains were retained. Each CDR3 protein gets just one entry, which takes the most common genes and DNA from the rows behind it. In this sample the table shows more than 850,000 distinct CDR3 sequences, over 15% of which occur a single time. Roughly 6% of the sample is held by the ten biggest clonotypes. The trim is 1 base for V and 5 bases for J, with a gap of 12 bases between the germline ends. The CDR3 has 14 amino acids, counting the end cysteine and phenylalanine. The DNA shown is the 42-base CDR3, in frame from base 1.

Sequencing was carried out using blood, either unsorted or a sorted T cell fraction (not recorded which). This sequence uses TRBV12-3 or TRBV12-4 and TRBJ2-7, with an unclear D gene assignment. The TCR comes from a human donor who was either an allogeneic HSCT recipient or a stem cell or donor lymphocyte infusion donor (not recorded which). It is not recorded whose cells these are; they may come from a transplant donor. The CDR3 loop reads CASSLGRIFHEQYF. At the DNA level, the sequence is TGTGCCAGCAGTTTAGGAAGAATCTTCCACGAGCAGTACTTC.